This is a list of T cell receptor beta chains from one sample in a study of T cell repertoires in cytomegalovirus infection. TCRdb used MiXCR to reprocess the reads, holding one entry per CDR3 protein. The sample has about 740,000 distinct CDR3 sequences, 35% seen once; the top ten hold about 2.8%. Sequencing used PBMCs. These TCRs come from a human donor in good health (CMV status not recorded). Some clones in this sample may be carry-over from other donors' samples. Both conserved end residues are part of each CDR3. D genes are given only for firm matches. For some rows the clone size is stated as once, few or many, or as a class when expanded; others skip it.

D gene,V gene,J gene,clone size,CDR3 protein,CDR3 DNA
.,TRBV19,TRBJ2-2,.,CASTGYAGELFF,TGTGCCAGTACAGGGTATGCCGGGGAGCTGTTTTTT
TRBD2,TRBV7-9,TRBJ2-7,few,CASSSGTSGFYEQYF,TGTGCCAGCAGCTCCGGGACTAGCGGGTTCTACGAGCAGTACTTC
.,TRBV20-1,TRBJ1-5,.,CSAREGLINQPQHF,TGCAGTGCTAGAGAGGGACTGATCAATCAGCCCCAGCATTTT
.,TRBV6-4,TRBJ1-6,.,CASSEETFNSPLHF,TGTGCCAGCAGTGAGGAGACGTTCAATTCACCCCTCCACTTT
TRBD2,TRBV5-1,TRBJ2-3,once,CASSFGLAGGRGTDTQYF,TGCGCCAGCAGCTTCGGACTAGCGGGAGGGCGCGGCACAGATACGCAGTATTTT
.,TRBV7-2,TRBJ2-3,.,CASSVWVSEVADTQYF,TGTGCCAGCAGCGTATGGGTCAGCGAGGTGGCAGATACGCAGTATTTT
.,TRBV7-6,TRBJ1-6,.,CASSLTPTGSYNSPLHF,TGTGCCAGCAGCTTAACTCCCACGGGTTCCTATAATTCACCCCTCCACTTT
.,TRBV19,TRBJ1-5,.,CASRGRDYRNQPQHF,TGTGCCAGTAGAGGCCGGGACTACAGGAATCAGCCCCAGCATTTT
TRBD2,TRBV29-1,TRBJ2-1,.,CSVEGLAGDRAYNEQFF,TGCAGCGTTGAAGGTTTAGCGGGAGATAGGGCCTACAATGAGCAGTTCTTC
.,TRBV2,TRBJ2-5,.,CASSDSLETQYF,TGTGCCAGCAGTGACAGTCTCGAGACCCAGTACTTC
.,TRBV30,TRBJ1-6,.,CAWSSRGQPLHF,TGTGCCTGGAGTTCGAGAGGTCAACCCCTCCACTTT
.,TRBV28,TRBJ1-6,few,CASSLRGLDNSPLHF,TGTGCCAGCAGTTTAAGGGGGTTGGATAATTCACCCCTCCACTTT
.,TRBV5-4,TRBJ1-2,.,CASSPGPLF,TGTGCCAGCAGCCCGGGACCTCTCTTC
.,TRBV27,TRBJ1-1,few,CASGGHMNTEAFF,TGTGCCAGCGGGGGCCATATGAACACTGAAGCTTTCTTT
.,TRBV28,TRBJ2-7,.,CASSPHLRKGREFYEQYF,TGTGCCAGCAGTCCCCACCTCAGGAAGGGGCGGGAATTCTACGAGCAGTACTTC
.,TRBV6-5,TRBJ1-1,.,CASSYQSGHNTEAFF,TGTGCCAGCAGTTACCAGTCAGGGCATAACACTGAAGCTTTCTTT
.,TRBV10-3,TRBJ2-7,.,CAHAQGSSYEQYF,TGTGCCCACGCCCAGGGGTCCTCCTACGAGCAGTACTTC
TRBD2,TRBV7-9,TRBJ2-4,many,CASSLAQREENIQYF,TGTGCCAGCAGCTTAGCCCAGCGGGAGGAAAACATTCAGTACTTC
.,TRBV27,TRBJ1-5,.,CASSLGKSQHF,TGTGCCAGCAGTTTAGGGAAGTCCCAGCATTTT
TRBD1,TRBV28,TRBJ1-4,few,CASSLPGQGLEKLFF,TGTGCCAGCAGTTTGCCGGGACAGGGTTTAGAAAAACTGTTTTTT
TRBD2,TRBV19,TRBJ2-7,.,CASSMLAGSYEQYF,TGTGCCAGTAGTATGCTAGCGGGGAGCTACGAGCAGTACTTC
TRBD1,TRBV27,TRBJ2-7,.,CASSFSAKTLTGESYEQYF,TGTGCCAGCAGTTTCTCCGCCAAGACCCTGACAGGGGAGTCCTACGAGCAGTACTTC
.,TRBV5-4,TRBJ2-5,.,CASSGWDAPQETQYF,TGTGCCAGCAGCGGGTGGGACGCCCCCCAAGAGACCCAGTACTTC
TRBD2,TRBV24-1,TRBJ2-2,few,CATTKAGSTGELFF,TGTGCCACCACCAAAGCGGGATCCACCGGGGAGCTGTTTTTT
TRBD1,TRBV6-1,TRBJ2-2,few,CASSEGLGQENTGELFF,TGTGCCAGCAGTGAAGGATTGGGACAGGAGAACACCGGGGAGCTGTTTTTT
.,TRBV7-6,TRBJ2-1,few,CASSPHGFLSSYNEQFF,TGTGCCAGCAGCCCCCACGGTTTTCTAAGCTCCTACAATGAGCAGTTCTTC
.,TRBV19,TRBJ2-7,.,CASSIRPPPRGGGTYEQYF,TGTGCCAGTAGTATTAGGCCCCCCCCCAGGGGCGGCGGAACCTACGAGCAGTACTTC
.,TRBV19,TRBJ2-1,few,CASSKSGRPGQYEQFF,TGTGCCAGTAGTAAGTCGGGCCGGCCGGGGCAATATGAGCAGTTCTTC
.,TRBV19,TRBJ2-6,.,CASKDPYSTSGANVLTF,TGTGCCAGTAAAGATCCGTATTCGACCTCCGGGGCCAACGTCCTGACTTTC
.,TRBV28,TRBJ2-1,.,CASSPPYRSEQFF,TGTGCCAGCAGTCCCCCCTATCGGAGTGAGCAGTTCTTC
.,TRBV7-9,TRBJ1-3,few,CASSLQRSGNTIYF,TGTGCCAGCAGTTTACAGCGCTCTGGAAACACCATATATTTT
.,TRBV2,TRBJ1-1,.,CASSVAGLNTEAFF,TGTGCCAGCAGTGTAGCAGGGTTGAACACTGAAGCTTTCTTT
TRBD1,TRBV7-8,TRBJ2-5,few,CASSLALKGTGDQETQYF,TGTGCCAGCAGCTTAGCCCTCAAGGGGACAGGGGACCAAGAGACCCAGTACTTC
.,TRBV6-5,TRBJ2-1,few,CASSLAFRPYNEQFF,TGTGCCAGCAGTTTAGCTTTCCGGCCCTACAATGAGCAGTTCTTC
.,TRBV6-1,TRBJ2-4,many,CASSPGAKNIQYF,TGTGCCAGCAGCCCCGGAGCCAAAAACATTCAGTACTTC
.,TRBV19,TRBJ2-3,.,CASSTGRNTDTQYF,TGTGCCAGTAGCACAGGACGGAACACAGATACGCAGTATTTT